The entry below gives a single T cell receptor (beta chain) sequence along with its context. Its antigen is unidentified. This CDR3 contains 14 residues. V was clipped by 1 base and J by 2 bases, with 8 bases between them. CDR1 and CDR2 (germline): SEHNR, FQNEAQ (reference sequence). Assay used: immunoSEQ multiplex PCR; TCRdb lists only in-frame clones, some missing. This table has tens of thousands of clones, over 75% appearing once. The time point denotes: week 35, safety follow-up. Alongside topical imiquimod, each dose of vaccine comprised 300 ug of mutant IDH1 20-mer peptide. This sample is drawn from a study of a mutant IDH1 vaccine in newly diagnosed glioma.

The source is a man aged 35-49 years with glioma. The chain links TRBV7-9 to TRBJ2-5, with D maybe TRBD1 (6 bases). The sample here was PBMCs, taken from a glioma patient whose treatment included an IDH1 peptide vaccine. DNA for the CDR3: TGTGCCAGCAGCTTAGGCAGGGGACAAGAGACCCAGTACTTC. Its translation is CASSLGRGQETQYF.